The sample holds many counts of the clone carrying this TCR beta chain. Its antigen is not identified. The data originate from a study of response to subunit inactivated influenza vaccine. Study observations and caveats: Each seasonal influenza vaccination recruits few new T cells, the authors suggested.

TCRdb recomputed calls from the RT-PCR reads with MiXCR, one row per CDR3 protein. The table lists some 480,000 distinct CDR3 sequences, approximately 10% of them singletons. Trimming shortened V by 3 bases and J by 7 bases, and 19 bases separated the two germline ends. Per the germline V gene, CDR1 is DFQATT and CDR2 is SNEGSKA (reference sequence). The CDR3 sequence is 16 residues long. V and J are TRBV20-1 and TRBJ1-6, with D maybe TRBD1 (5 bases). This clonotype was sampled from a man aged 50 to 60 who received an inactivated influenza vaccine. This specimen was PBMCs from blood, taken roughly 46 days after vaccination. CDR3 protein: CSARGGMSRANSPLHF. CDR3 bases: TGCAGTGCTAGGGGGGGGATGAGCAGGGCCAATTCACCCCTCCACTTT.